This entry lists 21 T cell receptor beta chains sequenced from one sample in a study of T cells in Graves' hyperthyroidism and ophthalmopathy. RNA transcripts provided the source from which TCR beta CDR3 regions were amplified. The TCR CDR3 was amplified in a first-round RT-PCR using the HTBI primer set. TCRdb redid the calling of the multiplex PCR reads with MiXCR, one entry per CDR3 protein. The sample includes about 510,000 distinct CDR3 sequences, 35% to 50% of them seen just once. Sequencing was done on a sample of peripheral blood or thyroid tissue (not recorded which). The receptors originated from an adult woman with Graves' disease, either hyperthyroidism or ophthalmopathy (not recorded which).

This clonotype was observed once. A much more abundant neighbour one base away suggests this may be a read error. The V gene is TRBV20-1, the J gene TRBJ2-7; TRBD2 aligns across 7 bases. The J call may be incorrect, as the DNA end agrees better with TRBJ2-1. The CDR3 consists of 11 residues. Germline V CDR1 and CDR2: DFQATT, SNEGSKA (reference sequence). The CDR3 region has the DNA TGCAGTGCTAGTAGGGACTACGAGCAGTTCTTC. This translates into CSASRDYEQFF.

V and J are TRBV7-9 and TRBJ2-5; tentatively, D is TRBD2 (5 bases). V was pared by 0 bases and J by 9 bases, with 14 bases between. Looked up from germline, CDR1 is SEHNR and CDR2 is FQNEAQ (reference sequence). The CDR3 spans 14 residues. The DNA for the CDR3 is TGTGCCAGCAGCTTAGCTCTAGCAGCCAGTTCCCAGTACTTC. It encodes CASSLALAASSQYF.

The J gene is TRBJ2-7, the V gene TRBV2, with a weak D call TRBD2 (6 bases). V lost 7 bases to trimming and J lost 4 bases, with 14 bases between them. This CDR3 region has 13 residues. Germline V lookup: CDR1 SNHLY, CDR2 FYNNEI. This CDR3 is CASTRRDKYEQYF. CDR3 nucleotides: TGTGCCAGCACGAGGAGGGATAAGTACGAGCAGTACTTC.

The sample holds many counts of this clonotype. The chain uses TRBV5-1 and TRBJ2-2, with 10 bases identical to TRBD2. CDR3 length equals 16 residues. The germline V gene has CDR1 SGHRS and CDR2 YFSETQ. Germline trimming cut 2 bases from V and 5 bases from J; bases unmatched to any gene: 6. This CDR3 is CASSLSSGRLTGELFF. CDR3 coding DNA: TGCGCCAGCAGCTTATCTAGCGGGAGACTTACCGGGGAGCTGTTTTTT.

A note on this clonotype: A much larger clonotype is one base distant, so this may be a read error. CDR3 nucleotide sequence: TGTGCCAGCAGCGAAGAGGGACTTCAGGCCTACAATGGGCAGCTCTTC. This encodes CASSEEGLQAYNGQLF. The V and J genes are TRBV25-1 and TRBJ2-1; maybe TRBD2 (6 bases). Germline CDR1 is MGHDK and CDR2 is SYGVNS. This CDR3 comprises 16 residues.

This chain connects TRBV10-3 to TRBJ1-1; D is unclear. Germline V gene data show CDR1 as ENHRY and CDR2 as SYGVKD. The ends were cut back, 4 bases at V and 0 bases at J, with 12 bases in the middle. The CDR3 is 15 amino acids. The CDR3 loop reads CAISGARIMNTEAFF. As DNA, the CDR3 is TGTGCCATCAGTGGGGCCCGGATAATGAACACTGAAGCTTTCTTT.

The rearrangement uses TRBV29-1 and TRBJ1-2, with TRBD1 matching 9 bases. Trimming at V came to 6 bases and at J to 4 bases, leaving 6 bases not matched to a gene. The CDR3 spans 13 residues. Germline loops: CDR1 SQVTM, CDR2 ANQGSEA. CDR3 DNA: TGCAGCGTGGACAGGGGTCGGGGCTATGGCTACACCTTC. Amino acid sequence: CSVDRGRGYGYTF.

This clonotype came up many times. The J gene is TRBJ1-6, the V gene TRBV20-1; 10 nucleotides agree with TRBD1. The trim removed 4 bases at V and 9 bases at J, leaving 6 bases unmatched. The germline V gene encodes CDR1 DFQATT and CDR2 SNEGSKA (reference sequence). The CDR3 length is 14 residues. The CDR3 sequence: CSATTGQGSSPLHF. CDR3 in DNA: TGCAGTGCTACGACGGGACAGGGGAGTTCACCCCTCCACTTT.

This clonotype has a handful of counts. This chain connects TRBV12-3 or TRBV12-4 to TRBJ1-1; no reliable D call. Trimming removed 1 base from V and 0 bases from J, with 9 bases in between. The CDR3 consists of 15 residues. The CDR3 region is CASSLGAGLNTEAFF. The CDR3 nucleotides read TGTGCCAGCAGTTTAGGAGCGGGTTTGAACACTGAAGCTTTCTTT.

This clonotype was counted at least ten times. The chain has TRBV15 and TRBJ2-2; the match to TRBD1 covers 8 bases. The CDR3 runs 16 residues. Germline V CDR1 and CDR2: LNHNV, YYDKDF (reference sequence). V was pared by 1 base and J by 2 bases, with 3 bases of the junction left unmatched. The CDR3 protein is CATSRGTGPNTGELFF. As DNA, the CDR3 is TGTGCCACCAGCAGAGGGACAGGGCCTAACACCGGGGAGCTGTTTTTT.

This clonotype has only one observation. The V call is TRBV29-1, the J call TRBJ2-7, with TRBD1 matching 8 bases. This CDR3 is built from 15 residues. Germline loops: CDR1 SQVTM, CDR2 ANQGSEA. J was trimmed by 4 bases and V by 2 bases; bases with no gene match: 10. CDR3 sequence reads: CSVERVDRVSYEQYF. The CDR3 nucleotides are TGCAGCGTTGAAAGAGTGGACAGGGTTTCGTACGAGCAGTACTTC.

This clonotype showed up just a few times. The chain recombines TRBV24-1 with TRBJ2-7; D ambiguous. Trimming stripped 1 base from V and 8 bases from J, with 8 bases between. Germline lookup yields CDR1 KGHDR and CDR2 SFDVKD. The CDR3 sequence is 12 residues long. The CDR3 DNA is TGTGCCACCAGTGATTTAACTCCCAAGCAGTACTTC. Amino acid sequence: CATSDLTPKQYF.

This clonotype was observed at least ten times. The CDR3 region has the DNA TGTGCCAGCAGCTTAGGAAGACAGGGGCCATACGAGCAGTACTTC. Protein sequence: CASSLGRQGPYEQYF. The genes are TRBV7-2 and TRBJ2-7; 8 positions agree with TRBD1. J gave up 4 bases and V 1 base, and 6 bases lay outside the gene matches. The CDR3 has 15 amino acids. CDR1 is SGHTA and CDR2 is FQGNSA in the germline V gene.

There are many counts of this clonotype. CDR3 protein: CASSLFLAGGLFMPDTGELFF. The CDR3 region has the DNA TGTGCCAGCAGCTTATTCCTAGCGGGAGGGCTCTTTATGCCTGACACCGGGGAGCTGTTTTTT. V and J are TRBV13 and TRBJ2-2, with 12 bases that match TRBD2. V lost 2 bases to trimming and J lost 3 bases; unmatched junction nucleotides: 16. The length of the CDR3 is 21 residues. Germline lookup yields CDR1 PRHDT and CDR2 FYEKMQ (reference sequence).

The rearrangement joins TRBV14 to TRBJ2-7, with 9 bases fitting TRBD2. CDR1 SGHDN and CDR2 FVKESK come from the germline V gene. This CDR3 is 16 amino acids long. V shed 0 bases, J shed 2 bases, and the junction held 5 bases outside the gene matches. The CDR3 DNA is TGTGCCAGCAGCCAAGATGTTGCGGGAGGGCCCTACGAGCAGTACTTC. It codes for CASSQDVAGGPYEQYF.

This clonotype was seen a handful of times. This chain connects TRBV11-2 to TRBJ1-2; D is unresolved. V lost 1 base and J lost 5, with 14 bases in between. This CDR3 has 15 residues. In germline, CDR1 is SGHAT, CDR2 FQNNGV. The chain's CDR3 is CASSLAAGSGYGYTF. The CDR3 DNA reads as TGTGCCAGCAGCTTAGCCGCGGGATCCGGATATGGCTACACCTTC.

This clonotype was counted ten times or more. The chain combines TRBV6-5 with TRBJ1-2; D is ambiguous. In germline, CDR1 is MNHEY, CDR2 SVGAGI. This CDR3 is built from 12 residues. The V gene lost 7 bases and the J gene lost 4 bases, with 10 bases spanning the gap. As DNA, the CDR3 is TGTGCCAGCATCAACCCCACCTATGGCTACACCTTC. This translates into CASINPTYGYTF.

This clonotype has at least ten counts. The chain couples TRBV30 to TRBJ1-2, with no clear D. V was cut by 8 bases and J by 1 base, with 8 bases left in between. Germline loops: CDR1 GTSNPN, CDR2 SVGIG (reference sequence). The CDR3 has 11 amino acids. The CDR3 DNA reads TGTGCCCACCGCGGTAACTATGGCTACACCTTC. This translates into CAHRGNYGYTF.

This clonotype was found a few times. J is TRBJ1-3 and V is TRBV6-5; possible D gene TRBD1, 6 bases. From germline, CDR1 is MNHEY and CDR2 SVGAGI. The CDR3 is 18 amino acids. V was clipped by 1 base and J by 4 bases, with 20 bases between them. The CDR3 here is CASSYLRPWTARGNTIYF. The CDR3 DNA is TGTGCCAGCAGTTACTTACGGCCTTGGACAGCGAGAGGAAACACCATATATTTT.

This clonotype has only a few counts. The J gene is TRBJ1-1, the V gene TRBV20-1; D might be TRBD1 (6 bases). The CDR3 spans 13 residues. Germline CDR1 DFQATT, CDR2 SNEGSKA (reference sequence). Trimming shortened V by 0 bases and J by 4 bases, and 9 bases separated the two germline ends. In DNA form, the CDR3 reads TGCAGTGCTAGAGATGGCAGGGGCACTGAAGCTTTCTTT. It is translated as CSARDGRGTEAFF.

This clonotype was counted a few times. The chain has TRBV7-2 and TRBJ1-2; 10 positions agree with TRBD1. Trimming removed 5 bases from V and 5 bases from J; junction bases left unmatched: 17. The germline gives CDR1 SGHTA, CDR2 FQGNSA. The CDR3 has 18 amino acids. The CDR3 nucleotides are TGTGCCAGCAGCCAAGGATCCGGGACAGGGGTCTACCGATATGGCTACACCTTC. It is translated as CASSQGSGTGVYRYGYTF. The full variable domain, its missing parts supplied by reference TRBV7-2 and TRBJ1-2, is GAGVSQSPSNKVTEKGKDVELRCDPISGHTALYWYRQSLGQGLEFLIYFQGNSAPDKSGLPSDRFSAERTGGSVSTLTIQRTQQEDSAVYLCASSQGSGTGVYRYGYTFGSGTRLTVV.